This T cell receptor (beta chain) was observed in a study of cytomegalovirus exposure and HLA in healthy donors (dated by TCRdb to 2016 to 2017). For context, the study as a whole: An earlier analysis of approximately 640 of the donors reported 250 to 300 Gb of sequence data and roughly 110 million unique TCR beta sequences from about 200 million T cells. The study profiled the T cell repertoires of hundreds of subjects by immunosequencing and related them to cytomegalovirus serostatus. Class I and class II HLA loci were covered by the typing at four-digit resolution. In a later analysis, previously published TCR beta repertoires from about 640 donors were re-analyzed and high-resolution HLA genotyping was added so that TCR occurrence patterns could be studied. The later analysis used no new phenotypic data to find candidate immune exposures, relying instead on TCR beta sequences and their occurrence across donors. To predict cytomegalovirus infection status, the study combined high-throughput TCR immunosequencing, statistical association of individual TCRs with disease status, and machine learning. Because of strong linkage in the cohort, roughly five DR-DQ haplotypes were treated as single units for association and clustering. All discovery cohort repertoires had been generated on a single sequencing platform. The study aimed to test whether cataloging public T cell receptors could reveal signatures of past pathogen exposure. Alongside the repertoire data, information on donor age, sex, ethnicity and CMV serostatus was compiled. A later genetic analysis took genome-wide SNP genotypes for about three fifths of the 666 donors and used that subset as a discovery cohort. Besides the first cohort of around 700 subjects, a separate validation cohort made up of around 120 different subjects was used. The number of typed donors differed by locus: 629-630 for A, B, C, DRB1 and DQB1; 522 for DQA1; around 580 for DPA1; and around 450 for DPB1. An earlier analysis of more than 450 of the donors used high-throughput TCR beta sequencing to judge whether each TCR beta V gene segment behaved as functional or pseudogenic. Among the roughly 400 genotyped donors, around 79% belonged to the genetic ancestry cluster associated with self-reported Caucasian donors. An early release that covered about 600 HLA-typed donors contained approximately 300 gigabases of sequencing data and around 85 million unique TCR sequences. On average, 235,054 unique TCR beta nucleotide sequences were sequenced per donor among more than 350 genotyped donors of the cohort, with roughly a sixth of those sequences being non-productive.

The germline V and J ends show losses of 1 base and 3 bases respectively, and no gene match explains 3 bases of the junction. Counted from cysteine to phenylalanine, this CDR3 has 15 amino acids. The entry retains the CDR3 DNA only, 45 bases that are in frame from base 1. The germline V gene (reference sequence) supplies CDR1 LNHNV and CDR2 YYDKDF. Regarding this clone: It has no known antigen specificity.

To prepare the library, the immunoSEQ multiplex PCR assay was applied. For the multiplex PCR, a mixture combining 60 forward primers for TCR Vbeta segments and 13 reverse primers for TCR Jbeta segments was used. Amplification of the CDR3 region of rearranged TCR beta genes was performed with a multiplex PCR assay on genomic DNA. The amplified TCR beta libraries were sequenced on the Illumina HiSeq System as 87-base-pair reads. The authors processed their data as follows. A later analysis tallied around 82 million unique TCR beta chains across the approximately 670 repertoires, and about 10 million of those chains were shared by two or more donors. Raw reads were error-corrected and collapsed into unique sequences by a nearest-neighbor algorithm in which closely related sequences were merged to remove PCR and sequencing errors. Alignment of CDR3 sequences to IMGT reference sequences was used to assign V, D and J gene segments. Each retained sequence needed at least a six-nucleotide match to both a V gene segment and a J gene segment. A rearrangement counted as productive if the CDR3 had no stop codons and remained in frame with V and J, and every other rearrangement counted as non-productive. Following IMGT convention, CDR3 was defined as the stretch from the second conserved V-encoded cysteine to the conserved J-encoded phenylalanine. The earlier analysis of 500 to 750 of the donors excluded any sequence lacking an unambiguous match to a single V gene segment. An earlier analysis of 500 to 600 of the donors classified V segments as functional when productive rearrangements were above 56.7% and as segregating when the standard deviation between donors was above 5%. A statistical classification framework was built for diagnosing cytomegalovirus status from the catalog of TCR beta chain sequences. In a later analysis, V and J genes were assigned by comparing TCR nucleotide sequences against IMGT/GENE-DB human TR gene sequences. Using the TCRdist pipeline, a later analysis assigned CDR3 sequences along with most-parsimonious VDJ recombination scenarios. A later analysis defined each TCR beta chain by its CDR3 amino acid sequence plus V-gene family, and excluded reads lacking a unique V-gene family. A later analysis removed 450 to 600 highly shared, low-generation-probability nucleotide sequences to deal with suspected cross-contamination and a sequencing artifact. In a later analysis, a clonal expansion index for each public chain was calculated from normalized within-repertoire ranks of inferred template counts. A later analysis computed generation probabilities with a VDJ recombination model fitted to out-of-frame rearrangements, and checked the results against IGoR. Hypergeometric tests were used in a later analysis to score TCR-TCR, TCR-HLA and TCR-CMV co-occurrence, with a repertoire-size bias correction applied to the TCR pairs. To estimate false discovery rates, a later analysis permuted the HLA or CMV assignments 20 times. In a later analysis, co-occurring TCRs were grouped using DBSCAN, and TCRdist sequence similarity was added for clustering within HLA-allele-positive subsets. Repertoires with fewer than 30,000 or more than 120,000 public chains, plus five repertoires with anomalous nucleotide sharing, were excluded from co-occurrence clustering. In TCRdb, the immuneACCESS table is reduced to in-frame sequences with V and J assigned. These tables do not hold every clone; where another copy was compared, an unresolved V gene accounts for under half, and the others remain unexplained. That table furnishes V, J and clone size, whereas the DNA furnished D and trimming. The sample's table covers about 160,000 clones. The top ten hold around 1.2% of the sample.

Beyond this particular receptor, the publication reports: A later genetic analysis reported fewer N-insertions in productive TCRs among donors in an Asian-associated ancestry cluster than the roughly 670-donor mean. Presence/absence analyses assumed roughly uniform sequencing depth across donors, an assumption that may not hold. The classifier was reported to diagnose cytomegalovirus status with high specificity and sensitivity in both the original cohort and the validation cohort. Because some donors lacked HLA typing at each locus, the association tests relied only on the typed subset. A later analysis reported that several top co-occurrence clusters appeared linked to parvovirus B19, influenza, CMV and Epstein-Barr virus. A later analysis found that HLA-associated TCR beta chains were more clonally expanded and had lower generation probabilities than equally common non-associated chains. In vitro tests confirmed that a few of the cytomegalovirus-associated TCR beta chains recognize cytomegalovirus antigens. A total of roughly 160 TCR beta chains were listed by the study as associated with cytomegalovirus. Linkage disequilibrium might explain the correlated functional status among segregating V segments, but an unknown experimental factor could not be excluded. Only TCR beta chains were sequenced in this cohort, and the absence of alpha or paired-chain data limited detectable features. A further reported finding was that TCR beta sequences accurately predicted the HLA-A and HLA-B alleles for most subjects in the first cohort. Assigning TCR associations to individual alleles was difficult when HLA alleles, especially DR and DQ, strongly co-occurred. An earlier analysis of approximately 530 of the donors showed that most TCR beta V segments appeared in productive rearrangements either about 90% or about 30% of the time, which broadly matched IMGT annotations. Because counts were too low, about 18 rarely observed V segments, including chromosome 9 orphons, were excluded from the earlier analysis of roughly 580 of the donors. In a later analysis, TCR association rates were found to vary across HLA loci, with the most associated TCRs seen for DRB1 alleles and the fewest for HLA-C alleles. The only immune exposure information available for the cohort was CMV serostatus. In a later analysis, most CMV-associated TCR beta chains were found to appear HLA-restricted, with HLA associations seemingly driven largely by CMV exposure. The authors suggested that the approach could potentially be generalized to other disease states and immunological phenotypes. In a later analysis, around 17,000 TCR beta sequences were associated with specific HLA alleles at a false discovery rate of 0.05. A group of highly shared sequence variants was considered likely to be a technical artifact of the sequencing pipeline. Some IMGT-functional V segments, including TRBV6-2 and TRBV6-3, could not be distinguished by the 87-base-pair reads and were therefore excluded. While some public TCRs were present in many individuals, most TCR sequences turned up only very rarely across donors. V-gene and J-gene trimming of TCR beta chains was associated with a missense DCLRE1C variant in a later genetic analysis, and the association was replicated in an independent cohort.

The cohort consisted of some 670 healthy bone marrow donors. At the time of sampling, all cohort members were nominally healthy, though unrecorded immune exposures were likely present. The donor tested CMV seronegative, placing the donor among the roughly 400 seronegative members of the cohort. A peripheral blood sample was provided by each donor, and peripheral blood mononuclear cells were used for TCR beta sequencing. The Qiagen DNeasy Blood Extraction Kit was used to extract genomic DNA from the blood cell samples. Sample: PBMCs. This clonotype was obtained from a woman in her sixties or seventies in good health and CMV-seronegative. The rearranged chain carries TRBV15 and TRBJ2-7; 10 middle bases align to TRBD1. CDR3 protein: CATSRGRTGGYEQYF. The bases are TGTGCCACCAGCAGAGGAAGGACAGGGGGCTACGAGCAGTACTTC.